These 29 T cell receptor beta chains share one sample of origin, sequenced in a study of somatic mutations in cytotoxic T cells in rheumatoid arthritis. Sequencing was performed with immunoSEQ multiplex PCR; in TCRdb, only in-frame clones are kept and a portion is missing. The sample shows roughly 12,000 clones, roughly 80% of them seen only once. The sequencing input was CD8+ T cells sorted from blood. These receptors all come from a man aged 50 to 59 in good health.

This clone was recorded only once. The chain combines TRBV9 with TRBJ2-1; TRBD2 agrees at 7 bases. Looked up from germline, CDR1 is SGDLS and CDR2 is YYNGEE. This CDR3 spans 14 amino acids. Trimming at V came to 5 bases and at J to 8 bases, leaving 10 bases not matched to a gene. CDR3 DNA: TGTGCCAGCAGTCAAAGCGGGATCCAAGATGAGCAGTTCTTC. Residues: CASSQSGIQDEQFF.

The chain links TRBV6-4 to TRBJ2-3, with D possibly matching TRBD1 (5 bases). The CDR3 consists of 15 residues. V lost 1 base and J lost 4, with 12 bases in between. Germline CDR1 reads MRHNA; CDR2 reads SNTAGT. CDR3: CASSDWGTDPDTQYF. In DNA form, the CDR3 reads TGTGCCAGCAGTGACTGGGGCACGGACCCAGATACGCAGTATTTT.

In DNA form, the CDR3 reads TGTGCCAGCAGCCCTGGGTCGTTTTCCTACTACGAGCAGTACTTC. Translation: CASSPGSFSYYEQYF. The chain joins TRBV14 to TRBJ2-7; no definite D call. V lost 4 bases and J lost 3, with 16 bases in between. This CDR3 region has 15 residues. The germline V gene has CDR1 SGHDN and CDR2 FVKESK.

This clone was counted only a few times. V and J are TRBV20-1 and TRBJ2-7; D is ambiguous. The CDR3 sequence is 11 residues long. The V and J ends lost 4 bases and 4 bases respectively, with 8 bases between them. Germline V gene data show CDR1 as DFQATT and CDR2 as SNEGSKA (reference sequence). The CDR3 loop reads CSANRLYEQYV. The CDR3 DNA follows: TGCAGTGCTAATAGGCTTTACGAGCAGTACGTC.

This clone showed up just a few times. The chain links TRBV30 to TRBJ2-5; D is uncertain. Germline CDR1 GTSNPN, CDR2 SVGIG (reference sequence). The CDR3 totals 13 residues. V lost 1 base, J lost 0 bases, and 6 bases lay in between. In DNA form, the CDR3 reads TGTGCCTGGAGTGGGAACTACCAAGAGACCCAGTACTTC. Translation: CAWSGNYQETQYF. The whole variable domain, filled in from reference TRBV30 and TRBJ2-5, reads SQTIHQWPATLVQPVGSPLSLECTVEGTSNPNLYWYRQAAGRGLQLLFYSVGIGQISSEVPQNLSASRPQDRQFILSSKKLLLSDSGFYLCAWSGNYQETQYFGPGTRLLVL.

This rearrangement joins TRBV7-8 to TRBJ1-2; no clear D. The CDR3 runs 15 residues. Per germline, CDR1 SGHVS and CDR2 FQNEAQ. V was shortened by 1 base and J by 8 bases, with 17 bases between the two germline ends. DNA of the CDR3: TGTGCCAGCAGCTTAGAAATAGGGCTGTATCGGGGCTACACCTTC. Its protein is CASSLEIGLYRGYTF.

The chain is built from TRBV6-1 and TRBJ2-2; TRBD1 is a possible D gene (6 bases). Germline loops: CDR1 MNHNS, CDR2 SASEGT. This CDR3 has 14 residues. The V end was cut by 6 bases, the J end by 1 base, with 9 bases between. The CDR3 loop is CASRRTENTGELFF. CDR3 in DNA: TGTGCCAGCAGAAGGACAGAGAACACCGGGGAGCTGTTTTTT.

The J gene is TRBJ1-3, the V gene TRBV7-9; 8 positions match TRBD1. V shed 7 bases and J 2 bases; nucleotides not matched to a gene: 4. The CDR3 has 14 amino acids. Per germline, CDR1 SEHNR and CDR2 FQNEAQ (reference sequence). Here the CDR3 DNA reads TGTGCCAGCACCCCGACAGGGGCTGGAAACACCATATATTTT. Translated: CASTPTGAGNTIYF.

The chain couples TRBV30 to TRBJ1-1; D remains unclear. V was trimmed by 0 bases and J by 1 base, leaving 6 bases between them. This CDR3 contains 13 residues. Germline values: CDR1 GTSNPN, CDR2 SVGIG (reference sequence). The CDR3 DNA is TGTGCCTGGAGTGTCCACAGGAACACTGAAGCTTTCTTT. Its protein product is CAWSVHRNTEAFF.

The chain combines TRBV5-6 with TRBJ2-5, with 8 bases that match TRBD1. Germline V gene lookup returns CDR1 SGHDT and CDR2 YYEEEE. The CDR3 totals 14 residues. With 2 bases clipped from V and 3 bases from J, the junction kept 3 bases outside the gene matches. CDR3 bases: TGTGCCAGCAGCTTCAAGACAGGGGAAGAGACCCAGTACTTC. It encodes CASSFKTGEETQYF.

This clone occurred once. The chain uses TRBV5-1 and TRBJ2-7, with TRBD2 matching 13 bases. The CDR3 extends over 15 amino acids. Germline assignment: CDR1 SGHRS and CDR2 YFSETQ. V lost 5 bases, J lost 3 bases, and 5 bases stayed unmatched. CDR3 protein: CASRPTSGRFYEQYF. CDR3 DNA sequence: TGCGCCAGCAGGCCGACTAGCGGGAGGTTCTACGAGCAGTACTTC.

The chain links TRBV5-1 to TRBJ2-1, with D maybe TRBD2 (5 bases). V dropped 4 bases and J dropped 8 bases, with 13 bases sitting between them. The CDR3 has 13 amino acids. CDR1 is SGHRS, CDR2 YFSETQ, per germline. Here the CDR3 reads CASSHSVVDEQFF. The CDR3 DNA follows: TGCGCCAGCAGCCATAGCGTCGTAGATGAGCAGTTCTTC.

The rearrangement links TRBV9 to TRBJ2-7; 8 positions agree with TRBD2. The CDR3 sequence is 14 residues long. With V trimmed by 0 bases and J by 7 bases, 6 bases remained unmatched. CDR1 and CDR2 from the germline V gene are SGDLS and YYNGEE. The CDR3 protein is CASSVETAGEEQYF. CDR3 in DNA: TGTGCCAGCAGCGTAGAGACAGCGGGAGAGGAGCAGTACTTC. Full variable domain (outside the CDR3, taken from reference TRBV9 and TRBJ2-7): DSGVTQTPKHLITATGQRVTLRCSPRSGDLSVYWYQQSLDQGLQFLIQYYNGEERAKGNILERFSAQQFPDLHSELNLSSLELGDSALYFCASSVETAGEEQYFGPGTRLTVT.

The J gene is TRBJ2-1, the V gene TRBV28, with D tentatively TRBD2 (6 bases). Germline V gives CDR1 MDHEN, CDR2 SYDVKM. The CDR3 is made up of 14 amino acids. V was clipped by 7 bases and J by 13 bases, with 23 bases between them. The CDR3 DNA follows: TGTGCCAGCATGTCCGGGACTCCCGTCGTCGGACAGTTCTTC. It codes for CASMSGTPVVGQFF.

This clone was picked up one time. The CDR3, as DNA: TGTGCCAGCAGCCCGGGGACAGTGCCTGGAAACACCATATATTTT. It yields the protein CASSPGTVPGNTIYF. The chain has TRBV9 and TRBJ1-3; 7 bases line up with TRBD1. Germline assignment: CDR1 SGDLS and CDR2 YYNGEE. This CDR3 region has 15 residues. J was trimmed by 2 bases and V by 4 bases; bases with no gene match: 6.

The J gene is TRBJ2-3, the V gene TRBV5-6; 7 nucleotides line up with TRBD1. CDR1 and CDR2 from the germline V gene are SGHDT and YYEEEE. The CDR3 loop spans 15 amino acids. Trimming at V came to 0 bases and at J to 2 bases, leaving 3 bases not matched to a gene. The CDR3 loop reads CASSLGTGATDTQYF. CDR3 nucleotide sequence: TGTGCCAGCAGCTTGGGGACAGGAGCCACAGATACGCAGTATTTT. Full variable domain (outside the CDR3, taken from reference TRBV5-6 and TRBJ2-3): DAGVTQSPTHLIKTRGQQVTLRCSPKSGHDTVSWYQQALGQGPQFIFQYYEEEERQRGNFPDRFSGHQFPNYSSELNVNALLLGDSALYLCASSLGTGATDTQYFGPGTRLTVL.

This clone was seen only a few times. This chain connects TRBV6-1 to TRBJ2-6; maybe TRBD1 (5 bases). The germline V gene has CDR1 MNHNS and CDR2 SASEGT. The CDR3 sequence is 15 residues long. The V gene lost 4 bases and the J gene lost 2 bases, with 9 bases spanning the gap. CDR3 in amino acids: CASSAQGAGANVLTF. CDR3 nucleotide sequence: TGTGCCAGCAGTGCCCAGGGCGCTGGGGCCAACGTCCTGACTTTC.

The V call is TRBV11-2, the J call TRBJ2-3, with TRBD2 matching 7 bases. The germline V gene encodes CDR1 SGHAT and CDR2 FQNNGV. This CDR3 has 18 residues. With 0 bases clipped from V and 2 bases from J, the junction kept 11 bases outside the gene matches. CDR3 DNA sequence: TGTGCCAGCAGCTTAGAGCTAGGGCTAGCGGACTTCACAGATACGCAGTATTTT. Translating it yields CASSLELGLADFTDTQYF.

This clone was counted only a few times. Relative to the germline gene, one junction end is altered; a read error may explain this. This chain connects TRBV7-7 to TRBJ2-5, with D possibly being TRBD2 (5 bases). Germline V gene data show CDR1 as SSHAT and CDR2 as FNYEAQ (reference sequence). The CDR3 covers 13 residues. The DNA of the CDR3 is TGTGCTAGCAGCGGACGGGTAGGGGAGACCCAGTACTTC. Encoded protein: CASSGRVGETQYF.

This chain connects TRBV5-5 to TRBJ2-1; D ambiguous. Germline V gives CDR1 SGHKS, CDR2 YYEKEE (reference sequence). Trimming removed 2 bases from V and 2 bases from J, with 5 bases in between. The CDR3 contains 13 residues. The CDR3 nucleotides read TGTGCCAGCAGCTTAGTAACCTACAATGAGCAGTTCTTC. Its translation: CASSLVTYNEQFF.

The rearrangement joins TRBV11-2 to TRBJ2-7, with D possibly called TRBD1 or TRBD2 (6 bases each). Per germline, CDR1 SGHAT and CDR2 FQNNGV. The CDR3 has 16 residues. Trimming left V 5 bases short and J 4 bases short, with 21 bases between. The CDR3 here is CASSPPGGPPVYEQYF. The CDR3 DNA is TGTGCCAGCAGCCCCCCCGGGGGCCCCCCCGTGTACGAGCAGTACTTC. The full variable domain, its missing parts supplied by reference TRBV11-2 and TRBJ2-7, is EAGVAQSPRYKIIEKRQSVAFWCNPISGHATLYWYQQILGQGPKLLIQFQNNGVVDDSQLPKDRFSAERLKGVDSTLKIQPAKLEDSAVYLCASSPPGGPPVYEQYFGPGTRLTVT.

The chain recombines TRBV21-1 with TRBJ1-2; TRBD1 was called by the table and not checked on the DNA. TRBV21-1 is a pseudogene locus. There are 15 residues in the CDR3. CDR3 region: CASSKKHRRRYGYTF. CDR3 nucleotides: TGTGCCAGCAGCAAAAAGCACAGGAGACGCTATGGCTACACCTTC.

In the case of this clone: At the DNA level, this CDR3 is encoded by other sequences in the same sample as well. V and J are TRBV4-3 and TRBJ1-5; the D is unclear. Per the germline V gene, CDR1 is LGHNA and CDR2 is YSLEER. Trimming cost V 0 bases and J 0 bases, with 12 bases left between them. The CDR3 is 17 amino acids. The CDR3 is CASSQDEQAPSNQPQHF. The CDR3 DNA reads as TGCGCCAGCAGCCAAGATGAGCAGGCCCCTAGCAATCAGCCCCAGCATTTT.

The genes are TRBV6-1 and TRBJ2-5; D is unclear. The CDR3 is made up of 17 amino acids. V was cut by 2 bases and J by 1 base, with 17 bases left in between. CDR1 and CDR2 (germline): MNHNS, SASEGT. CDR3 amino acids: CASSETQTHRVQETQYF. As DNA, the CDR3 is TGTGCCAGCAGTGAAACACAGACCCATAGGGTCCAAGAGACCCAGTACTTC.

The V and J genes are TRBV27 and TRBJ1-1, with unresolved D. The V end lost 6 bases, the J end lost 1 base, and 15 bases lay between the germline ends. The CDR3 has 15 residues. Germline-derived CDR1 and CDR2 are MNHEY and SMNVEV (reference sequence). The CDR3 bases are TGTGCCAGCAGCCCCTTTTATTTGGGGAACACTGAAGCTTTCTTT. Translating it yields CASSPFYLGNTEAFF.

The gene calls are TRBV6-5 and TRBJ2-7, with D perhaps matching TRBD1 or TRBD2 (7 bases each). Germline V gene lookup returns CDR1 MNHEY and CDR2 SVGAGI. Trimming shortened V by 2 bases and J by 4 bases, and 12 bases separated the two germline ends. The CDR3 is 14 residues long. The DNA for the CDR3 is TGTGCCAGCAGTTACGGGGAGGGGGCTTACGAGCAGTACTTC. Translated: CASSYGEGAYEQYF.

This sequence joins TRBV11-3 and TRBJ1-5; no reliable D call. In germline, CDR1 is SGHNT, CDR2 YENEEA. This CDR3 contains 15 residues. V gave up 1 base and J gave up 9 bases, with 16 bases separating them. The CDR3 DNA reads TGTGCCAGCAGCTTAGTAGGGCCCACCGTGCTGCCCCAGCATTTT. Translating it yields CASSLVGPTVLPQHF.

The chain links TRBV13 to TRBJ2-1, with 9 bases fitting TRBD2. CDR3 length equals 16 residues. Germline V gene lookup returns CDR1 PRHDT and CDR2 FYEKMQ (reference sequence). V lost 4 bases, J lost 4 bases, and 8 bases stayed unmatched. CDR3 residues: CASSSGGREGYNEQFF. CDR3 in DNA: TGTGCCAGCAGCTCAGGGGGGCGGGAGGGATACAATGAGCAGTTCTTC. The full variable domain, completed using reference TRBV13 and TRBJ2-1, is AAGVIQSPRHLIKEKRETATLKCYPIPRHDTVYWYQQGPGQDPQFLISFYEKMQSDKGSIPDRFSAQQFSDYHSELNMSSLELGDSALYFCASSSGGREGYNEQFFGPGTRLTVL.

The chain has TRBV27 and TRBJ2-7; 10 positions agree with TRBD1. This CDR3 has 15 residues. Germline trimming cut 5 bases from V and 6 bases from J; bases unmatched to any gene: 10. Per germline, CDR1 MNHEY and CDR2 SMNVEV (reference sequence). CDR3 in amino acids: CASSPIGQGGGEQYV. For the CDR3, the DNA is TGTGCCAGCAGTCCTATAGGACAGGGGGGTGGCGAGCAGTACGTC.